Sequencing of this T cell receptor (beta chain) was carried out in a study of OX40 agonist ivuxolimab in advanced cancers. The wider study: The dose of intravenous ivuxolimab that patients received every 2 weeks ranged from 0.01 to 10 mg/kg. The dose-escalation group included hepatocellular carcinoma, melanoma, renal cell carcinoma and head and neck cancer.

The data were produced by immunoSEQ multiplex PCR, yet TCRdb's version contains in-frame clones alone and is incomplete. The table includes tens of thousands of clones, around 90% detected once. For this clone: The antigen is unknown.

This CDR3 region has 16 residues. V was pared by 3 bases and J by 0 bases, with 10 bases between. Study findings and constraints: Compared with CD4+, CD8+ T cells on average had more expanded clones.

This receptor was obtained from an adult with an advanced solid tumor such as melanoma, head and neck, liver or kidney cancer. The sequences come from CD4+ or CD8+ T cells sorted from blood, collected in a trial of the OX40 agonist ivuxolimab. J is TRBJ2-6 and V is TRBV5-3; tentatively, D is TRBD2 (5 bases). TRBV5-3 is marked as an open reading frame, function uncertain. The CDR3 DNA sequence: TGTGCCAGAAGCTGGAGGACGCCCTCTGGGGCCAACGTCCTGACTTTC. Translated: CARSWRTPSGANVLTF.